Each of the 20 T cell receptor beta chains below was sequenced from the same sample in a study of CD8+ T cells in alopecia areata (dated by TCRdb to the late 2010s). The library was made by the immunoSEQ multiplex PCR assay. RNA was extracted from all samples and reverse transcribed into cDNA as template for TCR sequencing. TCRdb stores this immuneACCESS table with in-frame sequences only. Part of the clones is absent; in the studies checked, under half of the shortfall reflects unresolved V genes, and no reason is known for the rest. The sample table contains around 150,000 clones; only one count was recorded for 50% to 70% of them. Around 0.9% of the sample is taken by the ten largest. Interpreted using the paper, the time point label stands for: approximately 4 weeks on oral tofacitinib. The sample's treatment or condition label, in plain terms: oral pan-JAK inhibitor, 5-10 mg twice daily. This material consisted of CD4+ T cells sorted from blood, taken at week 4, from a patient treated with tofacitinib. The source of these receptors is a human donor with alopecia areata.

V usage is TRBV29-1 and J usage is TRBJ1-1; no definite D call. The CDR3 sequence is 13 residues long. In germline, CDR1 is SQVTM, CDR2 ANQGSEA. The V end lost 3 bases, the J end lost 5 bases, and 13 bases lay between the germline ends. CDR3 sequence (DNA): TGCAGCGTTGAGGTCCAAGGCGGAACTGAAGCTTTCTTT. As protein: CSVEVQGGTEAFF.

The chain has TRBV25-1 and TRBJ1-2; perhaps TRBD1 as D (5 bases). CDR1 and CDR2 (germline): MGHDK, SYGVNS. V gave up 3 bases and J gave up 2 bases, with 13 bases separating them. There are 15 residues in the CDR3. The CDR3 region is CASSEGWGGNYGYTF. The CDR3 bases are TGTGCCAGCAGTGAGGGGTGGGGCGGCAACTATGGCTACACCTTC.

The chain employs TRBV7-3 and TRBJ2-1, with 10 bases aligning to TRBD2. The CDR3 extends over 15 amino acids. Germline values: CDR1 SGHTA, CDR2 FQGTGA. V trimming: 8 bases; J trimming: 4 bases; junction bases outside the gene matches: 8. The CDR3 here is CASLLAGSTYNEQFF. DNA for the CDR3: TGTGCCAGCTTACTAGCGGGGAGTACTTACAATGAGCAGTTCTTC.

V gene TRBV4-1 combines with J gene TRBJ1-1, with D possibly being TRBD1 (6 bases). The CDR3 runs 14 residues. With 3 bases removed from V and 1 base from J, the gap between germline ends came to 9 bases. The germline gives CDR1 MGHRA, CDR2 YSYEKL. The CDR3 reads CASSQRQENTEAFF. CDR3 DNA: TGCGCCAGCAGCCAGAGACAGGAGAACACTGAAGCTTTCTTT.

This chain uses TRBV4-1 with TRBJ2-5; 14 bases align to TRBD2. The CDR3 is 18 amino acids. Trimming took 4 bases from V and 9 from J; bases not matched to a gene: 16. CDR1 and CDR2 from the germline V gene are MGHRA and YSYEKL. The CDR3 protein is CASSPHRTSGGPVEPQYF. The CDR3 DNA reads as TGCGCCAGCAGCCCCCACCGGACTAGCGGGGGGCCCGTGGAACCCCAGTACTTC.

This clone was counted only a few times. The chain joins TRBV5-1 to TRBJ2-2, with D uncertain. Germline-derived CDR1 and CDR2 are SGHRS and YFSETQ. The germline V and J ends were trimmed by 7 bases and 1 base, with 14 bases remaining between them. The CDR3 totals 15 residues. CDR3 sequence reads: CASRPQTMNTGELFF. The CDR3 nucleotides read TGCGCCAGCCGCCCTCAGACCATGAACACCGGGGAGCTGTTTTTT.

This chain links TRBV7-2 with TRBJ1-2; no firm D call. The CDR3 has 13 residues. CDR1 and CDR2 (germline): SGHTA, FQGNSA. Trimming took off 5 bases at V and 4 bases at J, with 11 bases between the two ends. The CDR3 sequence: CASSLRGGYGYTF. The CDR3 DNA is TGTGCCAGCAGCCTACGGGGAGGCTATGGCTACACCTTC. The full variable domain, its missing parts supplied by reference TRBV7-2 and TRBJ1-2, is GAGVSQSPSNKVTEKGKDVELRCDPISGHTALYWYRQSLGQGLEFLIYFQGNSAPDKSGLPSDRFSAERTGGSVSTLTIQRTQQEDSAVYLCASSLRGGYGYTFGSGTRLTVV.

The V gene is TRBV30, the J gene TRBJ1-2; the match to TRBD1 covers 9 bases. V shed 0 bases and J 12 bases; nucleotides not matched to a gene: 5. Germline-derived CDR1 and CDR2 are GTSNPN and SVGIG (reference sequence). CDR3 length equals 12 residues. The CDR3 nucleotides are TGTGCCTGGAGTGTACGGACAGGGGTACACACCTTC. This codes for CAWSVRTGVHTF.

Ten or more counts support this clone. Other DNA variants within this sample encode the same CDR3. V and J are TRBV9 and TRBJ1-1; D is uncertain. CDR1 and CDR2 from the germline V gene are SGDLS and YYNGEE. V was trimmed by 0 bases and J by 1 base, leaving 4 bases between them. The CDR3 consists of 13 residues. This chain's CDR3 is CASSVEGNTEAFF. CDR3 nucleotide sequence: TGTGCCAGCAGCGTAGAAGGGAACACTGAAGCTTTCTTT.

This clone was seen once. The chain uses TRBV29-1 and TRBJ2-7, with D possibly TRBD2 on 5 matching bases. This CDR3 region has 11 residues. Trimming removed 5 bases from V and 6 bases from J, with 11 bases in between. CDR1 and CDR2 from the germline V gene are SQVTM and ANQGSEA. The CDR3: CSVHLASEQYF. CDR3 in DNA: TGCAGCGTTCACCTAGCATCCGAGCAGTACTTC.

This chain joins TRBV7-9 and TRBJ1-6; unclear D gene. In germline, CDR1 is SEHNR, CDR2 FQNEAQ (reference sequence). Trimming removed 6 bases at V and 1 base at J, with 7 bases between. CDR3 length: 14 residues. Here the CDR3 DNA reads TGTGCCAGCAGACCTAAATCCTATAATTCACCCCTCCACTTT. It codes for CASRPKSYNSPLHF.

The chain has TRBV4-3 and TRBJ1-3; the D is unclear. V lost 3 bases to trimming and J lost 1 base, with 7 bases between them. CDR1 is LGHNA, CDR2 YSLEER, per germline. This CDR3 contains 14 residues. The CDR3 sequence is CASSQQDSGNTIYF. The CDR3 nucleotides read TGCGCCAGCAGCCAGCAGGATTCTGGAAACACCATATATTTT.

The CDR3 loop reads CASREGALGTQYF. CDR3 in DNA: TGTGCCAGCAGGGAGGGGGCCTTAGGGACCCAGTACTTC. This chain joins TRBV27 and TRBJ2-5; TRBD1 is a possible D gene (7 bases). Trimming cost V 6 bases and J 7 bases, with 15 bases left between them. The length of the CDR3 is 13 residues. Germline-derived CDR1 and CDR2 are MNHEY and SMNVEV (reference sequence).

Notes on this clone: This same CDR3 is encoded by further DNA sequences in the sample. This chain uses TRBV15 with TRBJ1-2; a weak D match, TRBD1 (6 bases). Germline CDR1 LNHNV, CDR2 YYDKDF (reference sequence). This CDR3 contains 13 residues. V was clipped by 1 base and J by 8 bases, with 11 bases between them. CDR3 DNA sequence: TGTGCCACCAGCAGAGGCGCAGGGGACGGCTACACCTTC. Translation: CATSRGAGDGYTF. The variable domain in full, with the rest retrieved from reference TRBV15 and TRBJ1-2, is DAMVIQNPRYQVTQFGKPVTLSCSQTLNHNVMYWYQQKSSQAPKLLFHYYDKDFNNEADTPDNFQSRRPNTSFCFLDIRSPGLGDTAMYLCATSRGAGDGYTFGSGTRLTVV.

The chain has TRBV7-6 and TRBJ1-4, with a weak D call TRBD1 (5 bases). With 0 bases removed from V and 7 bases from J, the gap between germline ends came to 15 bases. The germline CDR1 and CDR2 sequences are SGHVS and FNYEAQ. CDR3 size: 16 residues. The CDR3 nucleotides read TGTGCCAGCAGCTTAGCCCCTCGGGGCAAGAGTGAAAAACTGTTTTTT. Translation gives CASSLAPRGKSEKLFF.

This clone was recorded only once. Here the CDR3 reads CSVGNRGLDGYTF. CDR3 in DNA: TGCAGCGTTGGGAACAGGGGGCTCGATGGCTACACCTTC. The chain joins TRBV29-1 to TRBJ1-2, with 9 positions matching TRBD1. This CDR3 region has 13 residues. J gave up 6 bases and V 4 bases, and 6 bases lay outside the gene matches. CDR1 is SQVTM and CDR2 is ANQGSEA in the germline V gene.

The chain uses TRBV29-1 and TRBJ2-7; D tentatively fits TRBD1 or TRBD2 (5 bases each). CDR1 is SQVTM, CDR2 ANQGSEA, per germline. Trimming pared 4 bases from V and 6 bases from J, leaving 13 bases between. The CDR3 runs to 12 residues. The CDR3 DNA sequence: TGCAGCGTTGTGCATTCAGGGAGCGAGCAGTACTTC. The encoded protein is CSVVHSGSEQYF.

The rearrangement uses TRBV27 and TRBJ2-7, with a tentative D call TRBD2 (5 bases). V lost 5 bases and J 7 bases, leaving 18 bases between the germline ends. CDR3 size: 14 residues. Per germline, CDR1 MNHEY and CDR2 SMNVEV (reference sequence). CDR3 in DNA: TGTGCCAGCAGTAGTTCCCGGCGCGGGCCGGAGCAGTACTTC. Translating it yields CASSSSRRGPEQYF.

This clone was observed a few times. The chain has TRBV29-1 and TRBJ2-7; D may be TRBD1 or TRBD2 (5 bases each). Trimming took 8 bases from V and 1 from J, leaving 15 bases between them. In germline, CDR1 is SQVTM, CDR2 ANQGSEA. CDR3 length: 13 residues. In DNA, the CDR3 is TGCAGCTATTGGGGACCTTCATCCTACGAGCAGTACTTC. Translation: CSYWGPSSYEQYF.

CDR3 sequence (DNA): TGCAGCGTTGGGGGCGCTCCCTCTGGGGCCAACGTCCTGACTTTC. As protein: CSVGGAPSGANVLTF. This sequence joins TRBV29-1 and TRBJ2-6; D may be TRBD1 (5 bases). CDR1 is SQVTM and CDR2 is ANQGSEA in the germline V gene. This CDR3 comprises 15 residues. V was pared by 4 bases and J by 0 bases, with 10 bases between.